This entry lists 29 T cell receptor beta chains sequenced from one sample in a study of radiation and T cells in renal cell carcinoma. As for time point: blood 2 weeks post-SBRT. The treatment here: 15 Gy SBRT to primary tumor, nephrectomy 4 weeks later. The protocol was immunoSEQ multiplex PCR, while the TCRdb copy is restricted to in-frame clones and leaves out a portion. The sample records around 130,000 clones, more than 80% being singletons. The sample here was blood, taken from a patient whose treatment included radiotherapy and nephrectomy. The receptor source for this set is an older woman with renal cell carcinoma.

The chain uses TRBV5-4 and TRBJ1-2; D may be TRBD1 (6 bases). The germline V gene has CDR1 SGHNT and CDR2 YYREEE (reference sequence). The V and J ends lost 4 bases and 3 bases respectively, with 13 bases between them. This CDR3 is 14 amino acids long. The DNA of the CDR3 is TGTGCCAGCAGCCTCCGGGACAATCACTATGGCTACACCTTC. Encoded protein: CASSLRDNHYGYTF.

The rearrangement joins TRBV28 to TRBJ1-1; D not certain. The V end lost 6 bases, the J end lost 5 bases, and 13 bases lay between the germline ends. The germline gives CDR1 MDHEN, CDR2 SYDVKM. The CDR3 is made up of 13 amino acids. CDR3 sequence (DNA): TGTGCCAGCAGGGAACCCCCGGGAACTGAAGCTTTCTTT. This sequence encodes CASREPPGTEAFF.

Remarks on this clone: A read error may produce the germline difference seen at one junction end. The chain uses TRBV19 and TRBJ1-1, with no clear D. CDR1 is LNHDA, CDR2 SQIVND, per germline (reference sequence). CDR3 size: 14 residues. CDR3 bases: TGTGCCTCTAAGTTCTCGGACGGGAACGCTGAAGCTTTCTTT. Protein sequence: CASKFSDGNAEAFF.

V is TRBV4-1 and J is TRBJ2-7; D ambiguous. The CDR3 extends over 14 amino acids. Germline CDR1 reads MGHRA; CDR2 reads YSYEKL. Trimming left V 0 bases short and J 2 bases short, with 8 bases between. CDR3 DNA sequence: TGCGCCAGCAGCCAAGATACCGGACCCTACGAGCAGTACTTC. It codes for CASSQDTGPYEQYF.

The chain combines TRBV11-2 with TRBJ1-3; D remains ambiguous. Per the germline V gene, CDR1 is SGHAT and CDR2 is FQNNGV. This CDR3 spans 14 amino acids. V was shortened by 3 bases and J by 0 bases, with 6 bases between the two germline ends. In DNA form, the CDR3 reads TGTGCCAGCAGCTTTTCACTCTCTGGAAACACCATATATTTT. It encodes CASSFSLSGNTIYF.

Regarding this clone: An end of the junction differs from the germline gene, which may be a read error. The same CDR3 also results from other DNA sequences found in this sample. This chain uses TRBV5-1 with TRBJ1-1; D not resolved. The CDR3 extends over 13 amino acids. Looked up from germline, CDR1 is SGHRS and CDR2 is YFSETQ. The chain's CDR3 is CASSLDMNTEAFF. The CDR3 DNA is TGCGCCAGCAGCCTAGACATGAACACTGAGGCTTTCTTT.

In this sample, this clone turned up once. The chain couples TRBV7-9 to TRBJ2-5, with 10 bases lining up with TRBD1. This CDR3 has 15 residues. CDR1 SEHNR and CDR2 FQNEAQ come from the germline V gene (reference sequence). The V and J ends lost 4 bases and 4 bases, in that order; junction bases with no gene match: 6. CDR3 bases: TGTGCCAGCAGCTCACGCCGGGACAGGGGAGAGACCCAGTACTTC. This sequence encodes CASSSRRDRGETQYF.

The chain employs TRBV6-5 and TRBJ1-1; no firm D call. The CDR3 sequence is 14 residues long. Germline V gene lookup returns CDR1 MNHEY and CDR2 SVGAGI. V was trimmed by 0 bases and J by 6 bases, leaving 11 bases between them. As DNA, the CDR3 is TGTGCCAGCAGTTACTCGACGAAATCTCCTGAAGCTTTCTTT. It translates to CASSYSTKSPEAFF.

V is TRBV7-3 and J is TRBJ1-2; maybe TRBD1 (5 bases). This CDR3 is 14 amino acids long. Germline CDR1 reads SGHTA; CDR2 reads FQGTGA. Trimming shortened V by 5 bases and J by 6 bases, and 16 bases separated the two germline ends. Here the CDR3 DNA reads TGTGCCAGCAGCCTCATTAGGGGATCTCATGGCTACACCTTC. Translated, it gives CASSLIRGSHGYTF.

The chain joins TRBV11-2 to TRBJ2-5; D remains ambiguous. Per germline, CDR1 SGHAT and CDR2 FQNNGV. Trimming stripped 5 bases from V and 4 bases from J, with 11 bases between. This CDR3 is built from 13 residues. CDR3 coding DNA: TGTGCCAGCAGCCCGCTGGGTTCAGAGACCCAGTACTTC. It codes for CASSPLGSETQYF.

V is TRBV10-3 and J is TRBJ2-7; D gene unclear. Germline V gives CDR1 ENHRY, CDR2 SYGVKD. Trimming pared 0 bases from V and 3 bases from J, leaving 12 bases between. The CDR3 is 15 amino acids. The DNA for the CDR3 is TGTGCCATCAGTGAGTCTGGTAGGGATAGCTACGAGCAGTACTTC. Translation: CAISESGRDSYEQYF.

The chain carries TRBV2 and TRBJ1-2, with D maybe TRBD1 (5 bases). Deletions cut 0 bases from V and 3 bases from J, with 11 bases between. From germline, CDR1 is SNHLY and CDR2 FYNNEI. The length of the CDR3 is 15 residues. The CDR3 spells CASSEALPGHYGYTF. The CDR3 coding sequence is TGTGCCAGCAGTGAAGCGCTTCCAGGGCACTATGGCTACACCTTC.

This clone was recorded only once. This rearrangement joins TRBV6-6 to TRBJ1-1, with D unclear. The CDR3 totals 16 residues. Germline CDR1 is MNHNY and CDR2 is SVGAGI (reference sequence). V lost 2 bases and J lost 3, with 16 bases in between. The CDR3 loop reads CASSYILQQLDTEAFF. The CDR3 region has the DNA TGTGCCAGCAGTTACATTCTGCAACAACTGGACACTGAAGCTTTCTTT.

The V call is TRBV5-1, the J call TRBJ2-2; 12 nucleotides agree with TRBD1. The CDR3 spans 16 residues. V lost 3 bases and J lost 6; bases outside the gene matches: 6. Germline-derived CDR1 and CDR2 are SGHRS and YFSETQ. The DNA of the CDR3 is TGCGCCAGCAGCTCCACGGGACAGGGGGCATCCGGGGAGCTGTTTTTT. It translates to CASSSTGQGASGELFF.

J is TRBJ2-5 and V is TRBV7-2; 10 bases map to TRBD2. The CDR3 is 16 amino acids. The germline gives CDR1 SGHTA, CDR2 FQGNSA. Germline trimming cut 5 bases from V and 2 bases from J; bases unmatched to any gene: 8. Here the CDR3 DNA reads TGTGCCAGCAGCATCCACGGAGCGGGGGGGCAAGAGACCCAGTACTTC. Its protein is CASSIHGAGGQETQYF.

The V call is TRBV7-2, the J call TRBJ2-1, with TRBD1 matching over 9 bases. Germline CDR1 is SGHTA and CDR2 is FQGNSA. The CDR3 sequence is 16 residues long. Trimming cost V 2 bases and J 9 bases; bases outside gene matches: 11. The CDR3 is CASSLSFGTGIGEQFF. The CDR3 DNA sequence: TGTGCCAGCAGCTTAAGTTTCGGGACAGGGATCGGTGAGCAGTTCTTC.

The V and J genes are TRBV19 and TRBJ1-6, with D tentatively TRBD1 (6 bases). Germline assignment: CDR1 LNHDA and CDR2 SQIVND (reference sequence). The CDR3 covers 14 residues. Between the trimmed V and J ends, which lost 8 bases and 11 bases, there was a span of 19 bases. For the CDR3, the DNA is TGTGCCAGTCAGGACAGTCCCTCAGGAGCACCCCTCCACTTT. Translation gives CASQDSPSGAPLHF.

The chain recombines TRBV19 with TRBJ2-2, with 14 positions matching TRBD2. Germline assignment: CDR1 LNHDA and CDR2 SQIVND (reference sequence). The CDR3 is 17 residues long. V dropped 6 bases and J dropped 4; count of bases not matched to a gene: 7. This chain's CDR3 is CASSSTSGRAGTGELFF. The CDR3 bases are TGTGCCAGTAGCTCGACTAGCGGGAGGGCCGGCACCGGGGAGCTGTTTTTT.

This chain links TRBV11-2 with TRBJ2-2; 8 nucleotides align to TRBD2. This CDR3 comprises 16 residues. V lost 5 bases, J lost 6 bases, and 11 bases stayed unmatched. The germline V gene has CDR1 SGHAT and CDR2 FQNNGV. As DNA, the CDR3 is TGTGCCAGCAGCGGCCCGAGCGGGAGTCCCGCCGGGGAGCTGTTTTTT. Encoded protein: CASSGPSGSPAGELFF.

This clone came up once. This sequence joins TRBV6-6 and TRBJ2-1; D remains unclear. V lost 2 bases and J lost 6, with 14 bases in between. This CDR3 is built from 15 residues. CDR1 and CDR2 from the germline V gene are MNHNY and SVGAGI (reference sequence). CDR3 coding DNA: TGTGCCAGCAGTTACGAAGGCCGGCAGTTCAATGAGCAGTTCTTC. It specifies CASSYEGRQFNEQFF.

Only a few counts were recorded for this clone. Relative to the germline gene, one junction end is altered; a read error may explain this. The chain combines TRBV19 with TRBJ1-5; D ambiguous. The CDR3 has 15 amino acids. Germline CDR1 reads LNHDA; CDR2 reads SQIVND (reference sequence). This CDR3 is CASTIAFPGNQPQHF. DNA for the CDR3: TGTGCCAGTACTATAGCATTCCCCGGCAATCAGCCCCAGCATTTT.

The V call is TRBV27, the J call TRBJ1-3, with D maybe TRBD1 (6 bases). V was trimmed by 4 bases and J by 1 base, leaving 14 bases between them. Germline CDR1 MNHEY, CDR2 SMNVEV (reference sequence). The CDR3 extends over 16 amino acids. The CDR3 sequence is CASSYGGASSGNTIYF. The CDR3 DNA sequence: TGTGCCAGCAGTTATGGGGGGGCCAGTTCTGGAAACACCATATATTTT.

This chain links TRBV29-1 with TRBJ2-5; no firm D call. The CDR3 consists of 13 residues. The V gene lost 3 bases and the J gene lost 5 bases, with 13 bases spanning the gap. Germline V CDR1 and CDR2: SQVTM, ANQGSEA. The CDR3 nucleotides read TGCAGCGTTGAGGGTCGGTTTCGGGAGACCCAGTACTTC. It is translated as CSVEGRFRETQYF.

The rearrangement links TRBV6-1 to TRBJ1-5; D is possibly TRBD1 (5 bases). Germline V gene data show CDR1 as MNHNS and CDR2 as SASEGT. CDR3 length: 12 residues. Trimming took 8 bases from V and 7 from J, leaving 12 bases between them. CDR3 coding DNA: TGTGCCAGCGACAGAGGGGAGCAGCCCCAGCATTTT. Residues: CASDRGEQPQHF.

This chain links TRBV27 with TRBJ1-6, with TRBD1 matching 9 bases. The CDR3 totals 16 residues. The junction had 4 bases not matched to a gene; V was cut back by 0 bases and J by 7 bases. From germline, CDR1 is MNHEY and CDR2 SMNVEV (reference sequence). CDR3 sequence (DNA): TGTGCCAGCAGTTTATCACAGGGGGCAAGGAATTCACCCCTCCACTTT. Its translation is CASSLSQGARNSPLHF.

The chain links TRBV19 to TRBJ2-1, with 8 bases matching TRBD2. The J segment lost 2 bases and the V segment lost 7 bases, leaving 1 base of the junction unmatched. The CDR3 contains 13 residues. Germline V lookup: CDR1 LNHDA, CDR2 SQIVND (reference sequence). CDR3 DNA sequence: TGTGCCAGTACTAGCGGGCCCTACAATGAGCAGTTCTTC. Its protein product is CASTSGPYNEQFF. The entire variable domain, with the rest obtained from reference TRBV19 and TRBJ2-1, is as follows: DGGITQSPKYLFRKEGQNVTLSCEQNLNHDAMYWYRQDPGQGLRLIYYSQIVNDFQKGDIAEGYSVSREKKESFPLTVTSAQKNPTAFYLCASTSGPYNEQFFGPGTRLTVL.

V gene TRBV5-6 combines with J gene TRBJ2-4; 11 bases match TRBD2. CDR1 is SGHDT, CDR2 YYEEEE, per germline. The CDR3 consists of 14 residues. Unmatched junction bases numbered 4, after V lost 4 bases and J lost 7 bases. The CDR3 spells CASSTLAGGNIQYF. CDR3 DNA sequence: TGTGCCAGCAGCACCTTAGCGGGGGGGAACATTCAGTACTTC.

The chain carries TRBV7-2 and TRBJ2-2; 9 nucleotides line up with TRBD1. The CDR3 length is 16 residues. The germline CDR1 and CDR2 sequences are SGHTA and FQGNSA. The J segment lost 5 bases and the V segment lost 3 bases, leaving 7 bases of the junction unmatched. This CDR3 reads CASSFTGGAWTGELFF. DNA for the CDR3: TGTGCCAGCAGCTTTACAGGGGGCGCTTGGACCGGGGAGCTGTTTTTT.

The CDR3 sequence: CASSQGGRTNTEAFF. The CDR3 nucleotides read TGCGCCAGCAGCCAAGGGGGACGGACGAACACTGAAGCTTTCTTT. The V call is TRBV4-3, the J call TRBJ1-1; tentatively, D is TRBD1 (5 bases). V dropped 1 base and J dropped 1 base, with 10 bases sitting between them. In germline, CDR1 is LGHNA, CDR2 YSLEER. There are 15 residues in the CDR3.